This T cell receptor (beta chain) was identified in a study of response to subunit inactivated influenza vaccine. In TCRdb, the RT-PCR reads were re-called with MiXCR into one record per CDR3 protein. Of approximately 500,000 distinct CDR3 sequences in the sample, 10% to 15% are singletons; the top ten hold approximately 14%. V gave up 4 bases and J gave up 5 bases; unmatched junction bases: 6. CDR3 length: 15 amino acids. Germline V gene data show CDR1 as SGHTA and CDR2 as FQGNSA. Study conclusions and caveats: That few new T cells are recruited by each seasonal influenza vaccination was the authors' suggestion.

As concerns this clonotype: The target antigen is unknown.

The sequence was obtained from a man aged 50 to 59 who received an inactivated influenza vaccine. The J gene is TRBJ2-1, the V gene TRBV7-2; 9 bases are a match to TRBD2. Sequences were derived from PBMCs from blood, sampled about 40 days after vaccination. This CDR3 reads CASSYSGSLHNEQFF. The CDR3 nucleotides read TGTGCCAGCAGCTATAGCGGGAGCCTACACAATGAGCAGTTCTTC.